This TCR beta chain originates from a study of cytotoxic CD8 clonotypes in ibrutinib-treated CLL. Assay used: immunoSEQ multiplex PCR; TCRdb lists only in-frame clones, some missing. The data contain around 130,000 clones, around 80% of them singletons. This TCR was sampled from a human donor with chronic lymphocytic leukemia. Sequences were derived from PBMCs, sampled after 24 months of ibrutinib treatment.

The CDR3 region is CAWAGQGETGANVLTF. The CDR3 DNA sequence: TGTGCCTGGGCGGGACAGGGGGAAACTGGGGCCAACGTCCTGACTTTC. The chain has TRBV30 and TRBJ2-6, with 11 bases that match TRBD1. Germline assignment: CDR1 GTSNPN and CDR2 SVGIG (reference sequence). This CDR3 is built from 16 residues. The J segment lost 2 bases and the V segment lost 5 bases, leaving 5 bases of the junction unmatched. The full variable domain, in which reference TRBV30 and TRBJ2-6 provide the parts outside the CDR3, is SQTIHQWPATLVQPVGSPLSLECTVEGTSNPNLYWYRQAAGRGLQLLFYSVGIGQISSEVPQNLSASRPQDRQFILSSKKLLLSDSGFYLCAWAGQGETGANVLTFGAGSRLTVL.